The source of this T cell receptor beta chain is a study of Tregs in tolerant kidney transplant recipients. About this clone itself: The read gets to within 3 residues of the CDR3 end, and the germline J gene fills in the rest.

V shed 6 bases and J 9 bases; nucleotides not matched to a gene: 6. CDR1 is MNHEY and CDR2 is SVGEGT in the germline V gene. The CDR3 consists of 13 residues. Sequencing was performed with immunoSEQ multiplex PCR; in TCRdb, only in-frame clones are kept and a portion is missing. The repertoire shows tens of thousands of clones; the top ten hold 0.83%. The source of this sequence is a human donor who received a combined kidney and bone marrow transplant. The chain is built from TRBV6-2 or TRBV6-3 and TRBJ1-5; 9 nucleotides line up with TRBD1. Specimen: CD4+ T cells from blood, collected before the transplant. The CDR3 loop reads CASSRQGVRPQHF. Partial CDR3 DNA: TGTGCCAGCAGCCGACAGGGGGTGAGGCCC.